The following is a TCR beta chain sequence with its context. Its antigen is unidentified. This sample was included in a study of immune evolution from preneoplasia to lung adenocarcinoma. Study-level findings and limits: Later-stage lesions appeared to have more T cells, more diversity, less clonality.

TCRdb's copy holds only in-frame clones and misses some; the assay was immunoSEQ multiplex PCR. The sample records about 4,600 clones, around four fifths being singletons. CDR3 length equals 15 residues. Germline CDR1 reads MNHEY; CDR2 reads SMNVEV (reference sequence). Trimming removed 3 bases at V and 0 bases at J, with 10 bases between. The sequenced sample consisted of FFPE minimally invasive lung adenocarcinoma tissue. V gene TRBV27 combines with J gene TRBJ2-3; D is possibly TRBD2 (5 bases). This receptor was identified in a person between 55 and 80 years old with lung adenocarcinoma. CDR3 residues: CASSFQRTSTDTQYF. The CDR3 DNA sequence: TGTGCCAGCAGTTTCCAACGGACTAGCACAGATACGCAGTATTTT.